These 27 T cell receptor beta chains share one sample of origin, sequenced in a study of blood T cells in healthy people across ages. Combining a sample-barcoded 5' primer with a J-beta primer mix, a second PCR ran for 7 to 11 cycles. Each CDR3 protein is one row after TCRdb ran MiXCR on the 5' RACE reads. The repertoire holds 650,000 to 1,000,000 distinct CDR3 sequences, with about half as singletons. Sequences were obtained from blood. The origin of the receptors is an elderly man in good health.

The V and J genes are TRBV4-2 and TRBJ1-1, with D perhaps TRBD1 (6 bases). The germline CDR1 and CDR2 sequences are LGHNA and YNFKEQ. Trimming removed 0 bases at V and 1 base at J, with 9 bases between. This CDR3 comprises 15 residues. The CDR3 loop reads CASSQDPRGNTEAFF. The CDR3 nucleotides are TGTGCCAGCAGCCAAGATCCCAGGGGGAACACTGAAGCTTTCTTT.

The chain is built from TRBV6-5 and TRBJ2-7; 7 nucleotides line up with TRBD1. In germline, CDR1 is MNHEY, CDR2 SVGAGI. J was trimmed by 0 bases and V by 5 bases; bases with no gene match: 7. The CDR3 covers 15 residues. The CDR3 is CASSQYRGSSYEQYF. Written as DNA, the CDR3 is TGTGCCAGCAGTCAATACAGGGGAAGCTCCTACGAGCAGTACTTC.

This clonotype has only a few counts. The chain employs TRBV7-2 and TRBJ2-5; unclear D gene. The CDR3 covers 14 residues. V lost 3 bases and J 2 bases, leaving 10 bases between the germline ends. CDR1 SGHTA and CDR2 FQGNSA come from the germline V gene. Here the CDR3 reads CASSLHYQQETQYF. CDR3 bases: TGTGCCAGCAGCTTGCACTACCAACAAGAGACCCAGTACTTC.

The rearrangement links TRBV20-1 to TRBJ2-3; 9 bases align to TRBD2. Looked up from germline, CDR1 is DFQATT and CDR2 is SNEGSKA (reference sequence). This CDR3 contains 16 residues. Trimming removed 2 bases from V and 5 bases from J; junction bases left unmatched: 11. The CDR3 region has the DNA TGCAGTGCTAGACGTCTAGCGGGGAGGCTGGAAGATACGCAGTATTTT. This gives the protein CSARRLAGRLEDTQYF.

This clonotype came up a few times. The chain carries TRBV14 and TRBJ2-5, with D unclear. CDR3 length equals 11 residues. V lost 3 bases, J lost 5 bases, and 4 bases lay in between. CDR1 SGHDN and CDR2 FVKESK come from the germline V gene. CDR3 region: CASSHGETQYF. The CDR3 nucleotides read TGTGCCAGCAGCCACGGGGAGACCCAGTACTTC.

The chain has TRBV20-1 and TRBJ2-7, with 12 nucleotides matching TRBD2. The junction had 15 bases not matched to a gene; V was cut back by 6 bases and J by 9 bases. The CDR3 spans 15 residues. CDR1 is DFQATT and CDR2 is SNEGSKA in the germline V gene (reference sequence). CDR3: CSARRRLAGDVAQYF. The CDR3 DNA follows: TGCAGTGCCCGAAGGAGACTAGCGGGAGATGTGGCGCAGTACTTC.

The chain employs TRBV12-3 or TRBV12-4 and TRBJ1-2, with TRBD1 matching 7 bases. The CDR3 loop spans 13 amino acids. V trimming: 7 bases; J trimming: 4 bases; junction bases outside the gene matches: 6. This chain's CDR3 is CASTITGAYGYTF. The CDR3 DNA reads as TGTGCCAGCACAATCACAGGGGCCTATGGCTACACCTTC.

In the case of this clonotype: The CDR3 end shows no conserved phenylalanine or tryptophan, and so a read error is likely. This chain links TRBV7-8 with TRBJ2-1; no clear D gene. The J call may be mistaken, given a closer DNA end match to TRBJ2-7. Germline CDR1 and CDR2: SGHVS and FQNEAQ. The CDR3 covers 11 residues. CDR3 nucleotides: TGTGCCACCCTTACATACAATGAGCAGTACTTA. Translating it yields CATLTYNEQYL.

The chain joins TRBV12-3 or TRBV12-4 to TRBJ1-2; D not resolved. The CDR3 spans 13 residues. V was clipped by 7 bases and J by 6 bases, with 15 bases between them. The CDR3, as DNA: TGTGCCAGCAAAGCCCGGCGCGAACATGGCTACACCTTC. Protein product: CASKARREHGYTF.

The chain employs TRBV20-1 and TRBJ2-1, with TRBD2 identical over 8 bases. The ends lost 4 bases at V and 4 bases at J; junction bases unmatched: 12. The CDR3 covers 16 residues. From germline, CDR1 is DFQATT and CDR2 SNEGSKA (reference sequence). The CDR3 DNA sequence: TGCAGTGCTAACGGAGGTGGCGGGGGGTATTACAATGAGCAGTTCTTC. Translated: CSANGGGGGYYNEQFF.

This clonotype was counted at least ten times. V and J are TRBV28 and TRBJ2-7; TRBD2 might be the D (5 bases). V shed 6 bases and J shed 0 bases, with 12 bases lying between them. This CDR3 contains 14 residues. The V gene's germline CDR1 is MDHEN and CDR2 SYDVKM. The CDR3 region is CASSYRRDSYEQYF. The CDR3 DNA follows: TGTGCCAGCAGCTACCGACGGGACTCCTACGAGCAGTACTTC. The complete variable domain, with remaining parts taken from reference TRBV28 and TRBJ2-7, reads DVKVTQSSRYLVKRTGEKVFLECVQDMDHENMFWYRQDPGLGLRLIYFSYDVKMKEKGDIPEGYSVSREKKERFSLILESASTNQTSMYLCASSYRRDSYEQYFGPGTRLTVT.

The chain combines TRBV6-4 with TRBJ2-2; D gene ambiguous. Per the germline V gene, CDR1 is MRHNA and CDR2 is SNTAGT. The CDR3 contains 12 residues. Deletions cut 6 bases from V and 4 bases from J, with 6 bases between. The chain's CDR3 is CASRHGTGELFF. The DNA for the CDR3 is TGTGCCAGCAGACACGGCACCGGGGAGCTGTTTTTT.

As to this clonotype: A read error is possible here, since a much larger clone lies one base away. The chain couples TRBV28 to TRBJ2-1; the D gene is possibly TRBD1 (5 bases). The germline V gene has CDR1 MDHEN and CDR2 SYDVKM. This CDR3 region has 16 residues. In DNA, the CDR3 is TGTGCCGGCAGTAGTATCAGGGCTAGAGTATTGGATGAGCAGTTCTTC. Its protein is CAGSSIRARVLDEQFF.

Comments on this clonotype: This sequence may be a read error, since a much larger clone differs from it by one base. The CDR3 loop is CSAVPLAGTYNEQYF. The CDR3 region has the DNA TGCAGTGCTGTTCCACTAGCGGGAACCTACAATGAGCAGTACTTC. The chain has TRBV20-1 and TRBJ2-1, with 10 bases identical to TRBD2. The DNA end lines up better with TRBJ2-7; the J call may be wrong. The CDR3 has 15 residues. Germline CDR1 is DFQATT and CDR2 is SNEGSKA (reference sequence).

This clonotype came up once. V usage is TRBV7-2 and J usage is TRBJ2-2; D unclear. Trimming took 5 bases from V and 4 from J, leaving 14 bases between them. CDR1 and CDR2 (germline): SGHTA, FQGNSA. The CDR3 covers 15 residues. CDR3 DNA sequence: TGTGCCAGCAGCGCGCTTAGGGTCGGCACCGGGGAGCTGTTTTTT. It codes for CASSALRVGTGELFF. Complete variable domain (other parts from reference TRBV7-2 and TRBJ2-2): GAGVSQSPSNKVTEKGKDVELRCDPISGHTALYWYRQSLGQGLEFLIYFQGNSAPDKSGLPSDRFSAERTGGSVSTLTIQRTQQEDSAVYLCASSALRVGTGELFFGEGSRLTVL.

A word on this clonotype: Germline and junction disagree at one end, which may indicate a read error. The chain couples TRBV29-1 to TRBJ2-4; D gene uncertain. The end of the DNA is better explained by TRBJ2-7, so the J call may be wrong. There are 13 residues in the CDR3. Germline assignment: CDR1 SQVTM and CDR2 ANQGSEA. The CDR3 spells CGVEGRADYEQYF. CDR3 nucleotides: TGCGGCGTTGAAGGTAGGGCAGACTACGAGCAGTACTTC.

This sequence joins TRBV5-5 and TRBJ1-4, with 11 bases aligning to TRBD1. J lost 7 bases, V lost 3 bases, and 5 bases had no gene match. Germline V lookup: CDR1 SGHKS, CDR2 YYEKEE (reference sequence). The CDR3 contains 15 residues. The CDR3 DNA follows: TGTGCCAGCAGCTCGATCGGACAGGGGGCTGAAAAACTGTTTTTT. Translation gives CASSSIGQGAEKLFF.

V is TRBV14 and J is TRBJ1-2; 10 bases match TRBD1. V gave up 2 bases and J gave up 6 bases; unmatched junction bases: 6. The germline gives CDR1 SGHDN, CDR2 FVKESK. This CDR3 has 15 amino acids. The CDR3 DNA sequence: TGTGCCAGCAGCCAATTTACCGGGACAGGGGATGGCTACACCTTC. It is translated as CASSQFTGTGDGYTF.

This clonotype showed up just a few times. This chain uses TRBV7-3 with TRBJ2-1; D gene unclear. The CDR3 has 15 residues. The germline gives CDR1 SGHTA, CDR2 FQGTGA. Trimming pared 5 bases from V and 0 bases from J, leaving 11 bases between. CDR3 nucleotides: TGTGCCAGCAGCCCCGAAGCTAGCTCCTACAATGAGCAGTTCTTC. The encoded protein is CASSPEASSYNEQFF.

This clonotype occurred many times. The chain links TRBV20-1 to TRBJ2-3, with 10 bases aligning to TRBD2. This CDR3 has 12 residues. Germline V gives CDR1 DFQATT, CDR2 SNEGSKA (reference sequence). J was trimmed by 7 bases and V by 7 bases; bases with no gene match: 5. CDR3 coding DNA: TGCAGTGTGCCTAGCGGGAGATATACGCAGTATTTT. This translates into CSVPSGRYTQYF.

This clonotype was recorded a few times. This rearrangement joins TRBV20-1 to TRBJ2-7; 7 nucleotides align to TRBD2. Per the germline V gene, CDR1 is DFQATT and CDR2 is SNEGSKA (reference sequence). With V trimmed by 0 bases and J by 5 bases, 7 bases remained unmatched. This CDR3 is 14 amino acids long. The CDR3 coding sequence is TGCAGTGCTAGAGATCGGCTAGCGGCTCACGAGCAGTACTTC. It is translated as CSARDRLAAHEQYF.

This clonotype was found a few times. J is TRBJ2-1 and V is TRBV7-9; 7 positions agree with TRBD2. Germline V gene lookup returns CDR1 SEHNR and CDR2 FQNEAQ (reference sequence). The junction had 7 bases not matched to a gene; V was cut back by 6 bases and J by 2 bases. The CDR3 totals 15 residues. CDR3 coding DNA: TGTGCCAGCAGACGCGGGAGAGGGACCTACAATGAGCAGTTCTTC. Its translation: CASRRGRGTYNEQFF.

The chain recombines TRBV2 with TRBJ1-2; tentatively, D is TRBD1 (5 bases). Germline V lookup: CDR1 SNHLY, CDR2 FYNNEI. Trimming stripped 1 base from V and 4 bases from J, with 13 bases between. There are 15 residues in the CDR3. The CDR3 DNA reads as TGTGCCAGCAGTGAAGAAAGAACTAGGGGCTATGGCTACACCTTC. Protein sequence: CASSEERTRGYGYTF.

The gene calls are TRBV16 and TRBJ2-1, with 9 bases aligning to TRBD1. V gave up 1 base and J gave up 7 bases; unmatched junction bases: 5. Per the germline V gene, CDR1 is KGHSY and CDR2 is FQNENV. The CDR3 contains 15 residues. CDR3 region: CASSQFGTGRNEQFF. The CDR3 coding sequence is TGTGCCAGCAGCCAATTCGGGACAGGGAGGAATGAGCAGTTCTTC.

The genes are TRBV12-3 or TRBV12-4 and TRBJ2-1; TRBD2 agrees at 13 bases. CDR3 length: 18 amino acids. V lost 6 bases to trimming and J lost 0 bases; unmatched junction nucleotides: 8. CDR3 sequence (DNA): TGTGCCAGCAGGCCCGGGACTAGCGGGGTTAGCTCCTACAATGAGCAGTTCTTC. Amino acid sequence: CASRPGTSGVSSYNEQFF.

In this sample, this clonotype turned up a few times. The gene calls are TRBV11-2 and TRBJ2-2; D might be TRBD2 (5 bases). Deletions cut 1 base from V and 4 bases from J, with 13 bases between. CDR1 and CDR2 from the germline V gene are SGHAT and FQNNGV. The CDR3 is 16 residues long. CDR3 in amino acids: CASSLGIQEATGELFF. The CDR3, as DNA: TGTGCCAGCAGCTTAGGGATCCAGGAGGCCACCGGGGAGCTGTTTTTT.

The chain joins TRBV2 to TRBJ2-3, with 10 nucleotides matching TRBD1. This CDR3 is built from 16 residues. The germline gives CDR1 SNHLY, CDR2 FYNNEI. V was clipped by 4 bases and J by 3 bases; unmatched bases: 7. The CDR3 nucleotides read TGTGCCAGCAGTGTTACCGGGACAGGGGTGACAGATACGCAGTATTTT. Encoded protein: CASSVTGTGVTDTQYF.